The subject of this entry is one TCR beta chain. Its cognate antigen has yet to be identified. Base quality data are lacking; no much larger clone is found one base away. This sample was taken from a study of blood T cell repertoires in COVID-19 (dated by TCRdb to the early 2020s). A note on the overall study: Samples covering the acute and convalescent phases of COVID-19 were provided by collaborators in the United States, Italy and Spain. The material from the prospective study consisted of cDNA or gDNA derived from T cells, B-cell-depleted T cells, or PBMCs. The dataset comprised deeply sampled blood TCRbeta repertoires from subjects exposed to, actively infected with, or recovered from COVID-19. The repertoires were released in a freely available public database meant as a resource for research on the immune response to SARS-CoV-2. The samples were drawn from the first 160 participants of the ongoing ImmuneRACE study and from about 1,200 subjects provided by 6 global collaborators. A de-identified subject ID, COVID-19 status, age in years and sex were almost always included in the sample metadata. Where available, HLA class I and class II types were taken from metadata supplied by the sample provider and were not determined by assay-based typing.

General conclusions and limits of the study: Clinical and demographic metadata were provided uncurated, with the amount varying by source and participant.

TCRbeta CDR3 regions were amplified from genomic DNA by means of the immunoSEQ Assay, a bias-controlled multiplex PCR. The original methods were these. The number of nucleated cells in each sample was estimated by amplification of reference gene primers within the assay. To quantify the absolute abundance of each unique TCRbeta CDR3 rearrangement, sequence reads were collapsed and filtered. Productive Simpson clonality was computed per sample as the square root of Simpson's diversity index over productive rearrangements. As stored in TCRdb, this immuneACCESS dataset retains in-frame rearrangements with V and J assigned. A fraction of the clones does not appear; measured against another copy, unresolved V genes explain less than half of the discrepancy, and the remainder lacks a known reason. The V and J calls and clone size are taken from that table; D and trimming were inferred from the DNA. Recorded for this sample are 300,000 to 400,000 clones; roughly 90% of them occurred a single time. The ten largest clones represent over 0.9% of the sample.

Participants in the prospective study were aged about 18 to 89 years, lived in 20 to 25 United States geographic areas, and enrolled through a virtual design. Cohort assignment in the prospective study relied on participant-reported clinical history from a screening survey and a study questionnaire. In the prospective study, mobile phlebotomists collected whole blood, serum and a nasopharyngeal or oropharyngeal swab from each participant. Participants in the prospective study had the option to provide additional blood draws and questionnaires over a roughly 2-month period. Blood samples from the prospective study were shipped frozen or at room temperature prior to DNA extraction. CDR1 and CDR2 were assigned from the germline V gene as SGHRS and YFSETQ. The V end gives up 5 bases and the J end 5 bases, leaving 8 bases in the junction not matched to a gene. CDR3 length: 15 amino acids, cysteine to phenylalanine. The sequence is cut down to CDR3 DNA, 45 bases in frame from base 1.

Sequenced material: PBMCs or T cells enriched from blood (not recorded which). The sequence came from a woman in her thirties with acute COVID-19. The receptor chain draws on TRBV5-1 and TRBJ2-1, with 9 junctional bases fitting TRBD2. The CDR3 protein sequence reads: CASSQIAGANNEQFF. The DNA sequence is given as TGCGCCAGCAGTCAAATAGCGGGGGCCAACAATGAGCAGTTCTTC.